This TCR beta chain originates from a study of blood T cell repertoires in COVID-19. Study background: COVID-19 samples, acute and convalescent, were from the United States, Italy and Spain. Sample material is recorded as cDNA or gDNA derived from T cells, B-cell-depleted T cells, or PBMCs.

V shed 4 bases and J shed 1 base, with 7 bases lying between them. Germline V CDR1 and CDR2: SNHLY, FYNNEI. The CDR3 has 13 residues. In the original workflow: It was from reference gene primer amplification that nucleated cell counts were estimated. Profiling relied on immunoSEQ multiplex PCR, and the TCRdb table lists in-frame clones only, not all of them. Clone size and V and J calls were adopted from that table, with D and trimming inferred from the DNA. Of 86,000 or so clones in the sample, about 95% were seen once. The specimen sequenced was peripheral blood. This sequence was found in a human donor with active COVID-19. The donor label of this sample is uncertain. The V and J genes are TRBV2 and TRBJ1-1; the D is unclear. CDR3 DNA sequence: TGTGCCAGCAGTGTTCTAAGGAACACTGAAGCTTTCTTT. Amino acids: CASSVLRNTEAFF.